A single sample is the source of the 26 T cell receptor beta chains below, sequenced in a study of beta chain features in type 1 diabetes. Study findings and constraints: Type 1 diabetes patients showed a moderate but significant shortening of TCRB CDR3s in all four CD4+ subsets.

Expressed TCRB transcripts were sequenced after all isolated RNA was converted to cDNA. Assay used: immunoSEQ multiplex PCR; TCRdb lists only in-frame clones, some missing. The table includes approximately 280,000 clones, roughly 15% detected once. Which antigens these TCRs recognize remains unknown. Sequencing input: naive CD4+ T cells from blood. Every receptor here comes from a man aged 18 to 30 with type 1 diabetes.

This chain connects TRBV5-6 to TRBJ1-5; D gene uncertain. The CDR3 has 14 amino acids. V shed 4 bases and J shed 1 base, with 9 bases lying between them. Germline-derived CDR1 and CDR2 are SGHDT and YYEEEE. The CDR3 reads CASSLRGSNQPQHF. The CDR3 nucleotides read TGTGCCAGCAGCCTGCGCGGGAGCAATCAGCCCCAGCATTTT.

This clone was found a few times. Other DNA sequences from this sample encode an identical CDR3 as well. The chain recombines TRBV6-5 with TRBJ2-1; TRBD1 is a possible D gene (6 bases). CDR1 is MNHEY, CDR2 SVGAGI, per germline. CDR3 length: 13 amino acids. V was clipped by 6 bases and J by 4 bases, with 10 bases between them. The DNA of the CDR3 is TGTGCCAGCAGCAGGGGATCGTACAATGAGCAGTTCTTC. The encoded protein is CASSRGSYNEQFF.

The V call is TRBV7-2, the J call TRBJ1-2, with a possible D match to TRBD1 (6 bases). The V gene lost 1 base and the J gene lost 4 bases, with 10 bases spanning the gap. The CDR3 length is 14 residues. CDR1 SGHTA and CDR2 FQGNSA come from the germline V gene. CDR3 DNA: TGTGCCAGCAGCTTAGGCTGGGGGCCCTATGGCTACACCTTC. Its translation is CASSLGWGPYGYTF. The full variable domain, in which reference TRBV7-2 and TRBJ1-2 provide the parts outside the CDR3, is GAGVSQSPSNKVTEKGKDVELRCDPISGHTALYWYRQSLGQGLEFLIYFQGNSAPDKSGLPSDRFSAERTGGSVSTLTIQRTQQEDSAVYLCASSLGWGPYGYTFGSGTRLTVV.

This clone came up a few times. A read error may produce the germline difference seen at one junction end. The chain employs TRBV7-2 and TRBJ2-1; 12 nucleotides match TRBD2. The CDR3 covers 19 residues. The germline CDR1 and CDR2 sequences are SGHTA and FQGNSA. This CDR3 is CASSHPGLAGSRSYSEQFF. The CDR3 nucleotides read TGTGCCAGCAGCCACCCGGGACTAGCGGGTTCCCGCTCCTACAGTGAGCAGTTCTTC. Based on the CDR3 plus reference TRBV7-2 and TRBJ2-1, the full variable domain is GAGVSQSPSNKVTEKGKDVELRCDPISGHTALYWYRQSLGQGLEFLIYFQGNSAPDKSGLPSDRFSAERTGGSVSTLTIQRTQQEDSAVYLCASSHPGLAGSRSYSEQFFGPGTRLTVL.

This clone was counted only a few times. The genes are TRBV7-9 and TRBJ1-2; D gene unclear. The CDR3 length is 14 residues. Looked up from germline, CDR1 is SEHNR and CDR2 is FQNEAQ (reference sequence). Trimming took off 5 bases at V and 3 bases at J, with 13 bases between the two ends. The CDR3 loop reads CASSRVSTDYGYTF. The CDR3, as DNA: TGTGCCAGCAGCCGGGTGAGCACGGACTATGGCTACACCTTC.

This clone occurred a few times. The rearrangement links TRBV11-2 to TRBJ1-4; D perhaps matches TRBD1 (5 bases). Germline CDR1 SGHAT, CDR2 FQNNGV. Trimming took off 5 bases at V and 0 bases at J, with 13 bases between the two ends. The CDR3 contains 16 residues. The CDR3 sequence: CASSPHSRATNEKLFF. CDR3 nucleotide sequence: TGTGCCAGCAGCCCCCACTCCAGGGCAACTAATGAAAAACTGTTTTTT.

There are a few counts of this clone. In DNA, the CDR3 is TGTGCCAGCAGCTTTGGAGGGGAGACCCAGTACTTC. This translates into CASSFGGETQYF. This chain uses TRBV11-2 with TRBJ2-5, with TRBD2 as a possible D gene (6 bases). The germline gives CDR1 SGHAT, CDR2 FQNNGV. V lost 3 bases to trimming and J lost 5 bases, with 7 bases between them. This CDR3 region has 12 residues.

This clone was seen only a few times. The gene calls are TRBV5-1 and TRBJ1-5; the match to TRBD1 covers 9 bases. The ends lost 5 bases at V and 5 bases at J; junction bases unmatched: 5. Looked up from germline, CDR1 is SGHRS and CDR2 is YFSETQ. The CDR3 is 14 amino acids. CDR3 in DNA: TGCGCCAGCAGTTGGACAGGGGAGGATCAGCCCCAGCATTTT. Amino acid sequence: CASSWTGEDQPQHF.

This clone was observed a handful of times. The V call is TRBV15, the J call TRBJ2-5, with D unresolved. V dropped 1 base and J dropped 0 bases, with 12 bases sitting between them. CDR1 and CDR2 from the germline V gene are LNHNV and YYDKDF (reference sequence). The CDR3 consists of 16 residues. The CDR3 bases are TGTGCCACCAGCAGAGTTCGCCAGGCATACCAAGAGACCCAGTACTTC. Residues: CATSRVRQAYQETQYF. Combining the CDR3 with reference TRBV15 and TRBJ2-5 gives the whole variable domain DAMVIQNPRYQVTQFGKPVTLSCSQTLNHNVMYWYQQKSSQAPKLLFHYYDKDFNNEADTPDNFQSRRPNTSFCFLDIRSPGLGDTAMYLCATSRVRQAYQETQYFGPGTRLLVL.

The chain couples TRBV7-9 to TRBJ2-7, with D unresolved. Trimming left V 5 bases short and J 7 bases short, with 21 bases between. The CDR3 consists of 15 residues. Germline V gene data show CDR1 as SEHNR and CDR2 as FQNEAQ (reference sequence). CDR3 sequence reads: CASSLPSLVGSEQYF. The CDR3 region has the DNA TGTGCCAGCAGCCTCCCGTCCCTAGTCGGGTCAGAGCAGTACTTC.

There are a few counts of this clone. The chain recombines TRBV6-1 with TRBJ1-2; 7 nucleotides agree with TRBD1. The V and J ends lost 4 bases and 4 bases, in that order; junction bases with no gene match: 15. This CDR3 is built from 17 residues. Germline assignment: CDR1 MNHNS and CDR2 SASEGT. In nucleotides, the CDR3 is TGTGCCAGCAGTGGACCCGTCCAAAGGGGGCTTAGCTATGGCTACACCTTC. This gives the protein CASSGPVQRGLSYGYTF.

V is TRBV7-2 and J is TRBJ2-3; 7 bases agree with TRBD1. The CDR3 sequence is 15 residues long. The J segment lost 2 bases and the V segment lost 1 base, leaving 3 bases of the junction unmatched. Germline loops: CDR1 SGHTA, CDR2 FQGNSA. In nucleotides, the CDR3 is TGTGCCAGCAGCTTAGTAGGGGGCCTCACAGATACGCAGTATTTT. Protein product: CASSLVGGLTDTQYF.

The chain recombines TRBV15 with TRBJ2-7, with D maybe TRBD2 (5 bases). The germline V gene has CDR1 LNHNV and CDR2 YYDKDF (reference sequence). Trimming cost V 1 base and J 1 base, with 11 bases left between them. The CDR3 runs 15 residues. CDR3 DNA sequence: TGTGCCACCAGCAGAGGCCTTCCGGGGTCCTACGAGCAGTACTTC. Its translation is CATSRGLPGSYEQYF. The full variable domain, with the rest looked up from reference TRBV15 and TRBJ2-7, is DAMVIQNPRYQVTQFGKPVTLSCSQTLNHNVMYWYQQKSSQAPKLLFHYYDKDFNNEADTPDNFQSRRPNTSFCFLDIRSPGLGDTAMYLCATSRGLPGSYEQYFGPGTRLTVT.

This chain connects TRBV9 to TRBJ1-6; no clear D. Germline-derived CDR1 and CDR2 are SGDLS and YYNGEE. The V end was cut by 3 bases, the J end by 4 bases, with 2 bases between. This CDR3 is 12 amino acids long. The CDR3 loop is CASSAYNSPLHF. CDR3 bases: TGTGCCAGCAGCGCTTATAATTCACCCCTCCACTTT.

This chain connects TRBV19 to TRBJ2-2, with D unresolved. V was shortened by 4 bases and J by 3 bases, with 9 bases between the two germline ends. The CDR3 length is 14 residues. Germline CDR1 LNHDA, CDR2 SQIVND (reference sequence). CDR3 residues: CASSTGGYTGELFF. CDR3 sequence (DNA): TGTGCCAGTAGTACGGGTGGTTACACCGGGGAGCTGTTTTTT.

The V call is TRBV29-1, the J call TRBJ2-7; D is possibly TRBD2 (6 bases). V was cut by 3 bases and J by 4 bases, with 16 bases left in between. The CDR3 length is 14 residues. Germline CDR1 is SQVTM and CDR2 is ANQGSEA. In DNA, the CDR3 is TGCAGCGTTGACCGGCAAGGAGGGTCTTACGAGCAGTACTTC. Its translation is CSVDRQGGSYEQYF.

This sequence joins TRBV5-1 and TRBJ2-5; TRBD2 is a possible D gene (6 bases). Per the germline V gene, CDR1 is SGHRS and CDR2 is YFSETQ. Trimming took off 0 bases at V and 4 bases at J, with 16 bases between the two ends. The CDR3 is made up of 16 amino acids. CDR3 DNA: TGCGCCAGCAGCTTGGGGGACTCCGCTGGAGGAGAGACCCAGTACTTC. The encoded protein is CASSLGDSAGGETQYF.

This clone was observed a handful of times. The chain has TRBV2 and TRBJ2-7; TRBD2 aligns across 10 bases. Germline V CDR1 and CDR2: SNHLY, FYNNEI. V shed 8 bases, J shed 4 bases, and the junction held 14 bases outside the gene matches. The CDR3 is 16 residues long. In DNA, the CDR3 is TGTGCCAGCTACTCCGGTAGCGGGAGGCCTGGGTACGAGCAGTACTTC. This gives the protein CASYSGSGRPGYEQYF.

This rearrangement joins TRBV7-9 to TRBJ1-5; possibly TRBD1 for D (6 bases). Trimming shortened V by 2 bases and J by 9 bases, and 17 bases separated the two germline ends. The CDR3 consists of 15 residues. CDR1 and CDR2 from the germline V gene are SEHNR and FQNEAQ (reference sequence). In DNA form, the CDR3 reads TGTGCCAGCAGCTTAACCGGGACAACGCGTCGGCCCCAGCATTTT. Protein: CASSLTGTTRRPQHF.

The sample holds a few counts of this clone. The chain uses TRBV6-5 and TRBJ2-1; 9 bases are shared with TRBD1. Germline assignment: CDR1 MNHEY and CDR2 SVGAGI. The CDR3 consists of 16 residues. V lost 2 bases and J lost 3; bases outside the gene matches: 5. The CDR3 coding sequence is TGTGCCAGCAGTTACACTTACAGGGGGCTCTACAATGAGCAGTTCTTC. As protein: CASSYTYRGLYNEQFF.

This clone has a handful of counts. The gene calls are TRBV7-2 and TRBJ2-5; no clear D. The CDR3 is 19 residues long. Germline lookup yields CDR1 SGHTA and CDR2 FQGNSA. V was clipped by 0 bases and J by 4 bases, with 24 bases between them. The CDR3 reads CASSLALSIMRSSGETQYF. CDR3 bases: TGTGCCAGCAGCTTAGCGTTGTCTATAATGAGATCCTCTGGAGAGACCCAGTACTTC.

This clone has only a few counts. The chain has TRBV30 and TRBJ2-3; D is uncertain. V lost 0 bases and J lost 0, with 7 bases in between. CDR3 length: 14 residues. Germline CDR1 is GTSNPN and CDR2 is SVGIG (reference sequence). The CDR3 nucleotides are TGTGCCTGGAGTGTACGGGTTAGCACAGATACGCAGTATTTT. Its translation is CAWSVRVSTDTQYF.

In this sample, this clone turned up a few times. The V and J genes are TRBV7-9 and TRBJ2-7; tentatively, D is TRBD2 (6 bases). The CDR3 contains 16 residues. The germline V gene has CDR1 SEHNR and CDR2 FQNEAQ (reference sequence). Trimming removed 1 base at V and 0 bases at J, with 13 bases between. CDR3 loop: CASSLGVSGLSYEQYF. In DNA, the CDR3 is TGTGCCAGCAGCTTAGGGGTTAGCGGTCTCTCCTACGAGCAGTACTTC.

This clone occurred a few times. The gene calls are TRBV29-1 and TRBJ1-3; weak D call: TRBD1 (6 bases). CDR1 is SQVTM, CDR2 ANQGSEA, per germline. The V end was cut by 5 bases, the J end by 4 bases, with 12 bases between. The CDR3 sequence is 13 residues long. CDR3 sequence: CSVSGGPGNTIYF. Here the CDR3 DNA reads TGCAGCGTTTCCGGGGGGCCGGGAAACACCATATATTTT.

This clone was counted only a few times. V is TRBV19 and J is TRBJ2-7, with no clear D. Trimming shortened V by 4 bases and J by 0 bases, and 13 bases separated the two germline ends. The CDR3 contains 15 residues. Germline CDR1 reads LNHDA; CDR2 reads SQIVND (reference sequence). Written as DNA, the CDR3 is TGTGCCAGTAGTAGAGGCCGACGGAGCTCCTACGAGCAGTACTTC. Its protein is CASSRGRRSSYEQYF.

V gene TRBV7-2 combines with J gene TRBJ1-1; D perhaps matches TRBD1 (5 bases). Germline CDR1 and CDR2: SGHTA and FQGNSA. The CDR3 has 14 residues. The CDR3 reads CESRVRLRNTEAFF. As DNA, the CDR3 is TGTGAAAGCAGGGTGCGATTAAGGAACACTGAAGCTTTCTTT.